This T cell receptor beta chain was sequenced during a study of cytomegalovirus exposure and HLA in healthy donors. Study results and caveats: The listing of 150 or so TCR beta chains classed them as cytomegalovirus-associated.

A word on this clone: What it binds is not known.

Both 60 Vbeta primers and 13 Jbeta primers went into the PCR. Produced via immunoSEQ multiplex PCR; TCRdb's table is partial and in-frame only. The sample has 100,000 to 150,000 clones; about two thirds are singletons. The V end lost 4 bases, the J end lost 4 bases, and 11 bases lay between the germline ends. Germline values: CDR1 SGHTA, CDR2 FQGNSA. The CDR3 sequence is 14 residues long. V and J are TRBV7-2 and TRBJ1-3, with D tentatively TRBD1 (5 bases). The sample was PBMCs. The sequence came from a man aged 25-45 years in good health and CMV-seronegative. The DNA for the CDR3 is TGTGCCAGCAGCTCTACGGGGGACGGAAACACCATATATTTT. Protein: CASSSTGDGNTIYF.